This T cell receptor beta chain derives from a study of PD-1 blockade in classical Hodgkin lymphoma. As to this clone: Its specificity is unknown.

The ends lost 4 bases at V and 1 base at J; junction bases unmatched: 0. This CDR3 contains 14 residues. CDR1 LNHDA and CDR2 SQIVND come from the germline V gene (reference sequence). TCRdb's table, derived via immunoSEQ multiplex PCR, lists solely in-frame clones and lacks some. This sample yields about 58,000 clones, of which 80% to 95% are seen a single time; under 11% belongs to the top ten. Findings of the study overall: Reported findings placed baseline TCR diversity lower in newly diagnosed patients (compared with healthy donors).

Relapse after autologous stem cell transplantation occurred in every patient, and brentuximab vedotin exposure varied. Sequencing was performed on peripheral blood mononuclear cells (PBMCs), taken before the second cycle of nivolumab. This clonotype originated in a human donor with classical Hodgkin lymphoma. This sequence joins TRBV19 and TRBJ2-3; 9 positions match TRBD2. The CDR3 protein is CASSSGGGTDTQYF. The CDR3, as DNA: TGTGCCAGTAGTAGCGGGGGGGGCACAGATACGCAGTATTTT.